The present entry profiles one T cell receptor beta chain with its context. The CDR3 loop spans 11 amino acids. Trimming cost V 5 bases and J 10 bases, with 12 bases left between them. CDR1 KGHSH and CDR2 LQKENI come from the germline V gene. The data are from a study of blood T cells in healthy people across ages. With a J-beta primer mix and a sample-barcoded 5' primer, a second PCR ran about 6 to 11 cycles. TCRdb called the 5' RACE reads again in MiXCR, with one record for every CDR3 protein. The data contain around 580,000 distinct CDR3 sequences, 47% of them seen just once; the ten biggest clones take up 20% to 25%.

Sample: blood. The chain has TRBV18 and TRBJ2-7, with D maybe TRBD2 (6 bases). This TCR was sampled from a man older than 75 in good health. The CDR3 DNA is TGTGCCAGCTCATCGGGGGAGATCCAGTACTTC. Encoded protein: CASSSGEIQYF.